The 25 T cell receptor beta chains below were found in one sample sequenced in a study of blood T cell repertoires in COVID-19. TCRdb's copy holds only in-frame clones and misses some; the assay was immunoSEQ multiplex PCR. Of 200,000 to 250,000 clones listed, 88% were seen once; the top ten hold about 4%. Source material: PBMCs or T cells enriched from blood (not recorded which). Receptors originate from a woman aged 25 to 39 who had been exposed to COVID-19.

The chain has TRBV19 and TRBJ1-2, with D uncertain. Per the germline V gene, CDR1 is LNHDA and CDR2 is SQIVND (reference sequence). The V gene lost 7 bases and the J gene lost 0 bases, with 6 bases spanning the gap. The CDR3 length is 12 residues. CDR3 sequence (DNA): TGTGCCAGTAAAACAGCTAACTATGGCTACACCTTC. Encoded protein: CASKTANYGYTF.

CDR3 sequence reads: CASSSDRTGPEQYF. DNA for the CDR3: TGTGCCAGCTCATCAGATCGGACAGGGCCCGAGCAGTACTTC. The chain couples TRBV18 to TRBJ2-7, with 8 bases fitting TRBD1. This CDR3 is 14 amino acids long. V was pared by 5 bases and J by 6 bases, with 9 bases of the junction left unmatched. Germline CDR1 is KGHSH and CDR2 is LQKENI.

With respect to this clone: The same CDR3 also results from other DNA sequences found in this sample. This rearrangement joins TRBV5-1 to TRBJ2-7; 8 bases match TRBD1. The germline V gene has CDR1 SGHRS and CDR2 YFSETQ. The CDR3 is made up of 14 amino acids. J was trimmed by 3 bases and V by 0 bases; bases with no gene match: 2. CDR3 in DNA: TGCGCCAGCAGCTTGGTAGGACAGGGCTACGAGCAGTACTTC. It translates to CASSLVGQGYEQYF.

The chain uses TRBV12-3 or TRBV12-4 and TRBJ2-7; 10 bases match TRBD2. With V trimmed by 8 bases and J by 5 bases, 3 bases remained unmatched. This CDR3 spans 12 amino acids. CDR3 protein: CASASGRDEQYF. CDR3 coding DNA: TGTGCCAGCGCTAGCGGGAGAGACGAGCAGTACTTC.

The rearrangement uses TRBV19 and TRBJ1-4, with a tentative D call TRBD1 (5 bases). The CDR3 is 14 amino acids. Germline values: CDR1 LNHDA, CDR2 SQIVND (reference sequence). Trimming took 6 bases from V and 3 from J, leaving 11 bases between them. The CDR3, as DNA: TGTGCCAGTAGCCGACAGTCGGCTAATGAAAAACTGTTTTTT. Its translation: CASSRQSANEKLFF.

The V call is TRBV5-1, the J call TRBJ1-5; D is possibly TRBD1 (6 bases). Germline V lookup: CDR1 SGHRS, CDR2 YFSETQ. V lost 0 bases and J 1 base, leaving 8 bases between the germline ends. The CDR3 totals 15 residues. In DNA, the CDR3 is TGCGCCAGCAGCTTGGACAGGGTGAGCAATCAGCCCCAGCATTTT. The encoded protein is CASSLDRVSNQPQHF.

This chain connects TRBV20-1 to TRBJ2-2; tentative D call: TRBD1 (6 bases). Trimming pared 3 bases from V and 15 bases from J, leaving 17 bases between. CDR3 length: 12 amino acids. Germline V gene lookup returns CDR1 DFQATT and CDR2 SNEGSKA (reference sequence). The chain's CDR3 is CSASYGQGKMFF. CDR3 bases: TGCAGTGCTAGTTATGGCCAGGGGAAAATGTTTTTT.

The gene calls are TRBV9 and TRBJ2-3; D gene ambiguous. Germline V gives CDR1 SGDLS, CDR2 YYNGEE. This CDR3 region has 15 residues. With 0 bases removed from V and 0 bases from J, the gap between germline ends came to 8 bases. The CDR3 DNA sequence: TGTGCCAGCAGCGTAGAAAGCGCTAGCACAGATACGCAGTATTTT. This codes for CASSVESASTDTQYF.

The chain is built from TRBV6-5 and TRBJ2-3, with 8 bases lining up with TRBD2. CDR3 length: 16 amino acids. V shed 2 bases and J 0 bases; nucleotides not matched to a gene: 4. Germline assignment: CDR1 MNHEY and CDR2 SVGAGI. In DNA, the CDR3 is TGTGCCAGCAGTTACGGACTAGCATTGAGCACAGATACGCAGTATTTT. This translates into CASSYGLALSTDTQYF.

The V gene is TRBV19, the J gene TRBJ1-1, with no clear D. CDR1 and CDR2 (germline): LNHDA, SQIVND (reference sequence). The length of the CDR3 is 14 residues. The germline V and J ends were trimmed by 6 bases and 1 base, with 12 bases remaining between them. The CDR3 DNA is TGTGCCAGTAGGTTTTCTCGGGGGAACACTGAAGCTTTCTTT. This sequence encodes CASRFSRGNTEAFF. Looking up the rest from reference TRBV19 and TRBJ1-1 gives the full variable domain: DGGITQSPKYLFRKEGQNVTLSCEQNLNHDAMYWYRQDPGQGLRLIYYSQIVNDFQKGDIAEGYSVSREKKESFPLTVTSAQKNPTAFYLCASRFSRGNTEAFFGQGTRLTVV.

The chain combines TRBV14 with TRBJ2-7; 8 bases match TRBD1. CDR1 SGHDN and CDR2 FVKESK come from the germline V gene. With 8 bases clipped from V and 5 bases from J, the junction kept 14 bases outside the gene matches. This CDR3 comprises 15 residues. This CDR3 reads CASGHSGQGAHEQYF. As DNA, the CDR3 is TGTGCCAGCGGACACTCCGGACAGGGAGCCCACGAGCAGTACTTC.

The gene calls are TRBV10-3 and TRBJ1-5; TRBD1 matches 7 bases. CDR1 is ENHRY, CDR2 SYGVKD, per germline. The J segment lost 0 bases and the V segment lost 0 bases, leaving 2 bases of the junction unmatched. This CDR3 comprises 16 residues. CDR3 sequence reads: CAISESGQTSNQPQHF. CDR3 nucleotides: TGTGCCATCAGTGAGTCGGGACAGACTAGCAATCAGCCCCAGCATTTT.

V usage is TRBV15 and J usage is TRBJ2-3; 8 bases match TRBD1. Germline-derived CDR1 and CDR2 are LNHNV and YYDKDF (reference sequence). J gave up 5 bases and V 0 bases, and 7 bases lay outside the gene matches. The CDR3 is made up of 16 amino acids. This chain's CDR3 is CATSRDVGTGGDTQYF. For the CDR3, the DNA is TGTGCCACCAGCAGAGACGTCGGGACAGGAGGAGATACGCAGTATTTT. The variable domain in full, with the rest retrieved from reference TRBV15 and TRBJ2-3, is DAMVIQNPRYQVTQFGKPVTLSCSQTLNHNVMYWYQQKSSQAPKLLFHYYDKDFNNEADTPDNFQSRRPNTSFCFLDIRSPGLGDTAMYLCATSRDVGTGGDTQYFGPGTRLTVL.

The chain combines TRBV7-9 with TRBJ1-5; D unclear. The germline V gene has CDR1 SEHNR and CDR2 FQNEAQ (reference sequence). The CDR3 is made up of 17 amino acids. V was trimmed by 5 bases and J by 6 bases, leaving 23 bases between them. The CDR3 DNA sequence: TGTGCCAGCAGCCCACCTCTAAAGGAGGGCATCTCTCAGCCCCAGCATTTT. Translation gives CASSPPLKEGISQPQHF.

There are a few counts of this clone. The V gene is TRBV7-2, the J gene TRBJ2-7, with a weak D call TRBD1 (6 bases). Trimming removed 4 bases at V and 3 bases at J, with 16 bases between. Germline assignment: CDR1 SGHTA and CDR2 FQGNSA. This CDR3 has 15 amino acids. CDR3 amino acids: CASSSTGKVLYEQYF. DNA for the CDR3: TGTGCCAGCAGCTCCACAGGGAAAGTTCTCTACGAGCAGTACTTC.

This sequence joins TRBV11-2 and TRBJ2-1; 14 bases match TRBD2. Trimming removed 3 bases from V and 8 bases from J; junction bases left unmatched: 3. Germline CDR1 and CDR2: SGHAT and FQNNGV. The CDR3 runs to 15 residues. DNA for the CDR3: TGTGCCAGCAGCTTCGGGACTAGCGGGGGTGATGAGCAGTTCTTC. Residues: CASSFGTSGGDEQFF.

The chain recombines TRBV7-9 with TRBJ1-2; 7 bases line up with TRBD1. The CDR3 spans 14 residues. The V gene's germline CDR1 is SEHNR and CDR2 FQNEAQ (reference sequence). Trimming took 5 bases from V and 2 from J; bases not matched to a gene: 5. DNA of the CDR3: TGTGCCAGCAGCCCTGGGACAGCCAACTATGGCTACACCTTC. It encodes CASSPGTANYGYTF. The entire variable domain, with the rest obtained from reference TRBV7-9 and TRBJ1-2, is as follows: DTGVSQNPRHKITKRGQNVTFRCDPISEHNRLYWYRQTLGQGPEFLTYFQNEAQLEKSRLLSDRFSAERPKGSFSTLEIQRTEQGDSAMYLCASSPGTANYGYTFGSGTRLTVV.

The gene calls are TRBV10-3 and TRBJ2-1; perhaps TRBD2 as D (6 bases). Trimming took 7 bases from V and 7 from J, leaving 14 bases between them. The CDR3 is 13 amino acids. The germline V gene encodes CDR1 ENHRY and CDR2 SYGVKD. For the CDR3, the DNA is TGTGCCATCAAGGTAGGCGCGGGGAATGAGCAGTTCTTC. Protein product: CAIKVGAGNEQFF.

This clone was counted a few times. The chain is built from TRBV6-5 and TRBJ1-2; no definite D call. CDR3 length equals 13 residues. V lost 6 bases and J lost 5, with 13 bases in between. CDR1 is MNHEY and CDR2 is SVGAGI in the germline V gene. CDR3 sequence reads: CASSLTARYGYTF. The CDR3 bases are TGTGCCAGCAGCCTCACAGCCCGATATGGCTACACCTTC.

This sequence joins TRBV2 and TRBJ2-7, with TRBD2 matching 10 bases. CDR3 length: 15 amino acids. From germline, CDR1 is SNHLY and CDR2 FYNNEI. Trimming at V came to 4 bases and at J to 3 bases, leaving 6 bases not matched to a gene. The CDR3 sequence is CASSGGTSDIYEQYF. DNA of the CDR3: TGTGCCAGCAGTGGGGGGACTAGCGACATCTACGAGCAGTACTTC.

This sequence joins TRBV15 and TRBJ2-7; possible D gene TRBD1, 6 bases. The V and J ends lost 4 bases and 2 bases respectively, with 12 bases between them. The CDR3 runs 14 residues. Germline CDR1 is LNHNV and CDR2 is YYDKDF (reference sequence). The CDR3 DNA reads TGTGCCACCAGCATGATGACAGGTACCTACGAGCAGTACTTC. This codes for CATSMMTGTYEQYF.

In regard to this clone: The sample carries other DNA sequences with the same CDR3. The rearrangement links TRBV5-1 to TRBJ1-2; a weak D match, TRBD1 (5 bases). V was pared by 2 bases and J by 8 bases, with 16 bases between. Germline-derived CDR1 and CDR2 are SGHRS and YFSETQ. The CDR3 consists of 14 residues. The chain's CDR3 is CASSLSSQGGGYTF. The CDR3 nucleotides read TGCGCCAGCAGCTTATCGTCGCAGGGCGGAGGCTACACCTTC.

This clone has only one observation. This chain links TRBV19 with TRBJ2-2; D might be TRBD1 (5 bases). This CDR3 is 15 amino acids long. Trimming shortened V by 6 bases and J by 4 bases, and 15 bases separated the two germline ends. The germline gives CDR1 LNHDA, CDR2 SQIVND (reference sequence). The CDR3 region is CASSRAIPGTGELFF. The CDR3 coding sequence is TGTGCCAGTAGCAGGGCTATCCCTGGCACCGGGGAGCTGTTTTTT.

CDR3 nucleotides: TGTGCCAGCAGCCAAGATATGCGGACAGAGGGAAATGAAAAACTGTTTTTT. Its protein product is CASSQDMRTEGNEKLFF. V and J are TRBV3-1 (or the pseudogene TRBV3-2) and TRBJ1-4, with a possible D match to TRBD1 (6 bases). CDR1 is LGHDT and CDR2 is YNNKEL in the germline V gene (reference sequence). The V and J ends lost 0 bases and 5 bases respectively, with 16 bases between them. The CDR3 length is 17 residues.

In this sample, this clone turned up a few times. The chain has TRBV5-1 and TRBJ2-6, with D possibly being TRBD2 (5 bases). V was cut by 3 bases and J by 0 bases, with 16 bases left in between. The CDR3 length is 18 residues. The germline V gene encodes CDR1 SGHRS and CDR2 YFSETQ. CDR3 coding DNA: TGCGCCAGCAGCTCTAGGGAGCTACCGCCCTCTGGGGCCAACGTCCTGACTTTC. This encodes CASSSRELPPSGANVLTF.